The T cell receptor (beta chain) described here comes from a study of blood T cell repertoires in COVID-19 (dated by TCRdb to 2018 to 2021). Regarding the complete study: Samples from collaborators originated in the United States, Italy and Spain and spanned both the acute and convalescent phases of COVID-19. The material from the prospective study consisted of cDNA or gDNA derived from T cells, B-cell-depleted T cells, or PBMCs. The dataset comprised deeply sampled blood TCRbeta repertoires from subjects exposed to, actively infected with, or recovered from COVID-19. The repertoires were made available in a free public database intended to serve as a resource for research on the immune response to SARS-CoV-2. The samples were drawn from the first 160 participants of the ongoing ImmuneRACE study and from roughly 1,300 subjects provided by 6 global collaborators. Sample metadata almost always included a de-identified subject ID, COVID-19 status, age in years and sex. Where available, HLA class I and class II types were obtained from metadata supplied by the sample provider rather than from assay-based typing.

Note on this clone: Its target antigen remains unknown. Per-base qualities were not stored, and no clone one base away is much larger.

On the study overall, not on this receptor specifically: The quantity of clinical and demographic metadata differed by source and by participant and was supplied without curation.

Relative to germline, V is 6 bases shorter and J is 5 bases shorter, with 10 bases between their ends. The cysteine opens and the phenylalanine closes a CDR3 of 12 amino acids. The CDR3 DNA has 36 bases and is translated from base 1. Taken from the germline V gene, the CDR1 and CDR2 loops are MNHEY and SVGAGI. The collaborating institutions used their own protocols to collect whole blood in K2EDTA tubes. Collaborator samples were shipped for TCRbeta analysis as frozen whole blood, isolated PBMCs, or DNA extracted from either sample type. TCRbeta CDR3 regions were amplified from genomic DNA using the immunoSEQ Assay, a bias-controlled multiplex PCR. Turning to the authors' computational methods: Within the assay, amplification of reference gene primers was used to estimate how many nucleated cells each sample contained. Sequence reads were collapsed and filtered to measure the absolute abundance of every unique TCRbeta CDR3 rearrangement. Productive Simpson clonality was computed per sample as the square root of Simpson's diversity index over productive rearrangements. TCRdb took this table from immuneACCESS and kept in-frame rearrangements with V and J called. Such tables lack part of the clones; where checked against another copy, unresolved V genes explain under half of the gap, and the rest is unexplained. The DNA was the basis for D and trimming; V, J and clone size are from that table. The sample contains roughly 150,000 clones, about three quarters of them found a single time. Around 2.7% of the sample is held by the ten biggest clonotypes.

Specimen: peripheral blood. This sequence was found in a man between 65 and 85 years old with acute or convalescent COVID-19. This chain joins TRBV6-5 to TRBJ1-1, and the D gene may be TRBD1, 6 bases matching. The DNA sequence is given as TGTGCCAGCAGCGACCAGGGGACTGAAGCTTTCTTT. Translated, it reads CASSDQGTEAFF.